The 27 T cell receptor beta chains below come from one sample, sequenced in a study of blood T cell repertoires in COVID-19. The protocol was immunoSEQ multiplex PCR, while the TCRdb copy is restricted to in-frame clones and leaves out a portion. This table has about 300,000 clones, approximately 85% appearing once. Sequencing was carried out using PBMCs or T cells enriched from blood (not recorded which). All receptors come from a man aged 25 to 40 who had recovered from COVID-19.

The rearrangement uses TRBV3-1 (or the pseudogene TRBV3-2) and TRBJ1-6; perhaps TRBD1 as D (6 bases). The CDR3 loop spans 15 amino acids. CDR1 is LGHDT and CDR2 is YNNKEL in the germline V gene (reference sequence). Trimming removed 4 bases at V and 9 bases at J, with 16 bases between. The CDR3 coding sequence is TGTGCCAGCAGCCGACGACAGGATTTTCCTTCACCCCTCCACTTT. This sequence encodes CASSRRQDFPSPLHF.

The chain has TRBV30 and TRBJ1-2, with D maybe TRBD1 (6 bases). Per germline, CDR1 GTSNPN and CDR2 SVGIG (reference sequence). The CDR3 loop spans 15 amino acids. V was trimmed by 3 bases and J by 1 base, leaving 15 bases between them. The CDR3 here is CAWSPREGVNYGYTF. The CDR3 DNA reads TGTGCCTGGAGCCCCCGGGAGGGGGTTAACTATGGCTACACCTTC. Complete variable domain (other parts from reference TRBV30 and TRBJ1-2): SQTIHQWPATLVQPVGSPLSLECTVEGTSNPNLYWYRQAAGRGLQLLFYSVGIGQISSEVPQNLSASRPQDRQFILSSKKLLLSDSGFYLCAWSPREGVNYGYTFGSGTRLTVV.

The sample holds one count of this clone. V is TRBV27 and J is TRBJ2-4; TRBD1 matches at 8 bases. The CDR3 contains 16 residues. V was clipped by 4 bases and J by 2 bases; unmatched bases: 7. CDR1 and CDR2 (germline): MNHEY, SMNVEV (reference sequence). The CDR3 DNA reads as TGTGCCAGCAGTTCACTGGACAGGGCGACCAAAAACATTCAGTACTTC. Its translation: CASSSLDRATKNIQYF.

This chain uses TRBV5-4 with TRBJ2-3; 8 bases map to TRBD2. The trim removed 4 bases at V and 1 base at J, leaving 5 bases unmatched. Germline values: CDR1 SGHNT, CDR2 YYREEE (reference sequence). The CDR3 runs to 15 residues. The CDR3 sequence: CASSTRGAGTDTQYF. The CDR3 DNA is TGTGCCAGCAGCACGCGGGGGGCGGGCACAGATACGCAGTATTTT.

This chain connects TRBV7-9 to TRBJ1-5; D may be TRBD1 (6 bases). CDR1 and CDR2 from the germline V gene are SEHNR and FQNEAQ (reference sequence). The CDR3 runs 16 residues. Trimming removed 4 bases from V and 1 base from J, with 14 bases in between. The CDR3 loop is CASSSGQFGSNQPQHF. CDR3 DNA: TGTGCCAGCAGCTCCGGACAGTTTGGCAGCAATCAGCCCCAGCATTTT.

The rearrangement links TRBV9 to TRBJ2-1; 7 bases match TRBD2. V dropped 3 bases and J dropped 0; count of bases not matched to a gene: 12. This CDR3 spans 18 amino acids. Germline V CDR1 and CDR2: SGDLS, YYNGEE. The CDR3 is CASSARSGAFSSYNEQFF. CDR3 coding DNA: TGTGCCAGCAGCGCCCGGAGCGGGGCTTTCAGCTCCTACAATGAGCAGTTCTTC.

The chain uses TRBV25-1 and TRBJ1-2; maybe TRBD1 (6 bases). This CDR3 contains 13 residues. V shed 5 bases and J shed 4 bases, with 11 bases lying between them. Per germline, CDR1 MGHDK and CDR2 SYGVNS. The CDR3 loop is CASSQETGYGYTF. CDR3 DNA sequence: TGTGCCAGCAGTCAGGAGACAGGCTATGGCTACACCTTC.

V and J are TRBV7-2 and TRBJ1-5, with D possibly TRBD1 on 6 matching bases. Trimming removed 1 base at V and 9 bases at J, with 13 bases between. Per germline, CDR1 SGHTA and CDR2 FQGNSA. The CDR3 contains 14 residues. CDR3 residues: CASSLGTGLRPQHF. For the CDR3, the DNA is TGTGCCAGCAGCTTAGGTACAGGGTTGAGGCCCCAGCATTTT. The whole variable domain, filled in from reference TRBV7-2 and TRBJ1-5, reads GAGVSQSPSNKVTEKGKDVELRCDPISGHTALYWYRQSLGQGLEFLIYFQGNSAPDKSGLPSDRFSAERTGGSVSTLTIQRTQQEDSAVYLCASSLGTGLRPQHFGDGTRLSIL.

The chain combines TRBV9 with TRBJ2-2, with TRBD2 matching over 8 bases. The CDR3 totals 14 residues. The germline gives CDR1 SGDLS, CDR2 YYNGEE. After removal of 7 bases from V and 1 base from J, the junction contained 3 bases not matched to a gene. The DNA for the CDR3 is TGTGCCAGCCGGGCGGGGGGGAACACCGGGGAGCTGTTTTTT. Protein product: CASRAGGNTGELFF.

The chain uses TRBV19 and TRBJ2-5, with 8 positions matching TRBD2. This CDR3 has 14 amino acids. The trim removed 3 bases at V and 4 bases at J, leaving 4 bases unmatched. Germline assignment: CDR1 LNHDA and CDR2 SQIVND (reference sequence). The CDR3 DNA is TGTGCCAGTAGTATGACGACTAGCGTAGAGACCCAGTACTTC. Residues: CASSMTTSVETQYF.

The chain links TRBV19 to TRBJ2-1; D remains ambiguous. The CDR3 is 14 amino acids. CDR1 is LNHDA and CDR2 is SQIVND in the germline V gene (reference sequence). V lost 3 bases and J 4 bases, leaving 10 bases between the germline ends. CDR3 loop: CASSIRSEYNEQFF. The CDR3 coding sequence is TGTGCCAGTAGTATTCGTTCCGAGTACAATGAGCAGTTCTTC.

This rearrangement joins TRBV7-8 to TRBJ2-7; D perhaps matches TRBD1 (5 bases). Germline CDR1 is SGHVS and CDR2 is FQNEAQ. This CDR3 comprises 13 residues. V gave up 7 bases and J gave up 3 bases, with 13 bases separating them. CDR3 DNA: TGTGCCAGCACAGGTCTAGGGGTCTACGAGCAGTACTTC. Residues: CASTGLGVYEQYF.

The CDR3 region is CASSDGTSWTEAFF. The CDR3 nucleotides are TGTGCCAGCAGTGACGGGACTTCGTGGACTGAAGCTTTCTTT. V and J are TRBV6-4 and TRBJ1-1; D is possibly TRBD1 (5 bases). Germline V gene sequence: CDR1 MRHNA, CDR2 SNTAGT. Trimming shortened V by 2 bases and J by 5 bases, and 12 bases separated the two germline ends. This CDR3 spans 14 amino acids.

This clone was found a few times. The V gene is TRBV19, the J gene TRBJ2-2; TRBD1 matches 7 bases. Germline CDR1 is LNHDA and CDR2 is SQIVND (reference sequence). J was trimmed by 5 bases and V by 4 bases; bases with no gene match: 10. CDR3 length: 16 residues. CDR3 region: CASSRGQLYSTGELFF. In nucleotides, the CDR3 is TGTGCCAGTAGTAGGGGACAGTTATACTCTACCGGGGAGCTGTTTTTT.

The V and J genes are TRBV4-2 and TRBJ2-7; D possibly corresponds to TRBD2 (6 bases). CDR1 is LGHNA and CDR2 is YNFKEQ in the germline V gene. The CDR3 runs to 16 residues. The V and J ends lost 2 bases and 2 bases respectively, with 16 bases between them. The CDR3 DNA sequence: TGTGCCAGCAGCCAACTAGTAGCGGAGGGCCCCTACGAGCAGTACTTC. Amino acids: CASSQLVAEGPYEQYF.

The table lists this clone with a few counts. The chain has TRBV5-6 and TRBJ1-5; TRBD1 might be the D (5 bases). V was clipped by 4 bases and J by 4 bases, with 15 bases between them. The CDR3 loop spans 15 amino acids. In germline, CDR1 is SGHDT, CDR2 YYEEEE. This chain's CDR3 is CASSASGAGNQPQHF. CDR3 nucleotides: TGTGCCAGCAGCGCCAGCGGGGCTGGTAATCAGCCCCAGCATTTT.

V is TRBV18 and J is TRBJ2-5; TRBD1 matches 7 bases. Germline lookup yields CDR1 KGHSH and CDR2 LQKENI. V shed 2 bases, J shed 2 bases, and the junction held 2 bases outside the gene matches. This CDR3 spans 14 amino acids. The CDR3 protein is CASSPGTEQETQYF. CDR3 in DNA: TGTGCCAGCTCACCAGGGACAGAGCAAGAGACCCAGTACTTC.

The rearrangement uses TRBV30 and TRBJ1-6; TRBD1 might be the D (5 bases). Germline CDR1 and CDR2: GTSNPN and SVGIG (reference sequence). V was shortened by 5 bases and J by 5 bases, with 7 bases between the two germline ends. This CDR3 has 12 residues. The CDR3 nucleotides are TGTGCCTGGGCCAGGGATAATTCACCCCTCCACTTT. Encoded protein: CAWARDNSPLHF. Looking up the rest from reference TRBV30 and TRBJ1-6 gives the full variable domain: SQTIHQWPATLVQPVGSPLSLECTVEGTSNPNLYWYRQAAGRGLQLLFYSVGIGQISSEVPQNLSASRPQDRQFILSSKKLLLSDSGFYLCAWARDNSPLHFGNGTRLTVT.

The chain is built from TRBV19 and TRBJ2-7; TRBD1 is a possible D gene (5 bases). The CDR3 sequence is 12 residues long. Trimming removed 5 bases at V and 5 bases at J, with 10 bases between. In germline, CDR1 is LNHDA, CDR2 SQIVND (reference sequence). The CDR3 sequence is CASSVQGNEQYF. The CDR3 region has the DNA TGTGCCAGTAGTGTTCAGGGTAACGAGCAGTACTTC.

This chain links TRBV6-5 with TRBJ2-3; no clear D gene. Trimming shortened V by 7 bases and J by 2 bases, and 13 bases separated the two germline ends. Germline loops: CDR1 MNHEY, CDR2 SVGAGI. This CDR3 region has 14 residues. CDR3 in DNA: TGTGCCAGCACTGGGCAGGCCAACACAGATACGCAGTATTTT. As protein: CASTGQANTDTQYF.

The genes are TRBV27 and TRBJ2-7, with 9 bases lining up with TRBD1. The length of the CDR3 is 17 residues. CDR1 MNHEY and CDR2 SMNVEV come from the germline V gene (reference sequence). V shed 5 bases, J shed 6 bases, and the junction held 17 bases outside the gene matches. The CDR3 DNA reads TGTGCCAGCAGTCCCATGCCATCACAGGGGGCGGGTCGCGAGCAGTACTTC. Translation gives CASSPMPSQGAGREQYF.

The chain is built from TRBV13 and TRBJ2-1; 11 bases are a match to TRBD2. The CDR3 contains 18 residues. J was trimmed by 7 bases and V by 4 bases; bases with no gene match: 15. Germline V gene data show CDR1 as PRHDT and CDR2 as FYEKMQ (reference sequence). The CDR3 here is CASSSDFLAGGAINEQFF. DNA for the CDR3: TGTGCCAGCAGCTCGGACTTCTTAGCGGGGGGGGCCATAAATGAGCAGTTCTTC.

The chain is built from TRBV7-8 and TRBJ2-7; 7 bases map to TRBD1. The trim removed 3 bases at V and 2 bases at J, leaving 4 bases unmatched. The CDR3 runs to 14 residues. Germline loops: CDR1 SGHVS, CDR2 FQNEAQ. CDR3 region: CASSLGQPAYEQYF. CDR3 nucleotides: TGTGCCAGCAGCTTGGGACAGCCAGCCTACGAGCAGTACTTC.

V usage is TRBV2 and J usage is TRBJ1-2; TRBD1 aligns across 10 bases. The J segment lost 5 bases and the V segment lost 4 bases, leaving 10 bases of the junction unmatched. Germline assignment: CDR1 SNHLY and CDR2 FYNNEI. The CDR3 sequence is 16 residues long. The CDR3 region has the DNA TGTGCCAGCAGTGCCTCCCGACAGGGGGCTGGGTATGGCTACACCTTC. This translates into CASSASRQGAGYGYTF.

This sequence joins TRBV4-2 and TRBJ1-5; 8 bases are a match to TRBD1. Looked up from germline, CDR1 is LGHNA and CDR2 is YNFKEQ. The CDR3 extends over 14 amino acids. V lost 2 bases, J lost 7 bases, and 4 bases stayed unmatched. The CDR3 sequence: CASSQQGAGQPQHF. The CDR3 DNA is TGTGCCAGCAGCCAACAGGGGGCCGGGCAGCCCCAGCATTTT.

The J gene is TRBJ1-6, the V gene TRBV10-3; 8 positions match TRBD1. Germline CDR1 and CDR2: ENHRY and SYGVKD. V trimming: 10 bases; J trimming: 10 bases; junction bases outside the gene matches: 9. The CDR3 extends over 13 amino acids. CDR3 protein: CATHQGAGSPLHF. The DNA for the CDR3 is TGTGCCACCCACCAGGGGGCAGGATCACCCCTCCACTTT.

The genes are TRBV4-2 and TRBJ2-2; 8 bases agree with TRBD1. V was pared by 4 bases and J by 4 bases, with 8 bases of the junction left unmatched. Germline V gene sequence: CDR1 LGHNA, CDR2 YNFKEQ. The CDR3 consists of 16 residues. The CDR3 loop reads CASSPAGGAGTGELFF. The CDR3 bases are TGTGCCAGCAGCCCAGCAGGGGGCGCGGGCACCGGGGAGCTGTTTTTT.